There are a few counts of the clone carrying this TCR beta chain. These data come from a study of blood T cell repertoires in COVID-19. Study background: Nucleic acid was either cDNA or gDNA, and it came from T cells, B-cell-depleted T cells, or PBMCs.

There are 15 residues in the CDR3. Between the trimmed V and J ends, which lost 6 bases and 4 bases, there was a span of 13 bases. Germline CDR1 and CDR2: LNHDA and SQIVND (reference sequence). Ages ranged from about 18 to 89 years, with residence in 24 US areas. Grouping used clinical history reported by participants in a survey and questionnaire. Libraries were prepared by immunoSEQ multiplex PCR; TCRdb keeps only in-frame clonotypes and omits some of them. Among some 62,000 clones listed, roughly 80% were seen once. This TCR came from a woman aged 35 to 49 with acute COVID-19. The genes are TRBV19 and TRBJ1-6; possibly TRBD1 for D (5 bases). The specimen was PBMCs or T cells enriched from blood (not recorded which). The CDR3 nucleotides read TGTGCCAGTAGGGCCGCCGACAGATATAATTCACCCCTCCACTTT. Its protein is CASRAADRYNSPLHF.